Listed here are 27 T cell receptor beta chains from one sample, sequenced in a study of regulatory T cells in long-lasting Graves disease (dated by TCRdb to about 2021). Read against the paper, the sample's time point label means: persistent/refractory GD, antithyroid drugs over 5 years with positive TRAb. RNA was extracted from PBMCs in TRIzol for both TCR sequencing and RNA sequencing. Library construction relied on multiplex PCR. The instrument was an Illumina HiSeq 4000. TCR beta libraries were built with iRepertoire HTBI primers and Arm-PCR amplification of CDR3 regions. The public sequencing data were trimmed at Q25 with fastp and processed into clonotypes with MiXCR by TCRdb, which kept only in-frame beta chains. Rows are unified per CDR3 protein, each entry keeping the most common DNA and genes. Counted in this sample were 400,000 to 500,000 distinct CDR3 sequences; around a fifth of them appeared once. Of the sample, about 7% falls within the top ten clones.

This sample comprised peripheral blood mononuclear cells (PBMCs), obtained when the disease was refractory, from a patient treated with antithyroid drugs. The receptor source for this set is a female donor with Graves disease.

In this sample, this clonotype turned up many times. This sequence joins TRBV28 and TRBJ2-5; D might be TRBD2 (8 bases). The CDR3 spans 15 residues. V lost 4 bases to trimming and J lost 3 bases, with 15 bases between them. Germline CDR1 and CDR2: MDHEN and SYDVKM. The CDR3 sequence is CASSSPGGLEETQYF. In DNA form, the CDR3 reads TGTGCCAGCAGTTCCCCAGGGGGACTAGAAGAGACCCAGTACTTC.

In this sample, this clonotype turned up many times. The V gene is TRBV28, the J gene TRBJ1-5; D is undetermined. The CDR3 sequence is 12 residues long. Per the germline V gene, CDR1 is MDHEN and CDR2 is SYDVKM. The V gene lost 5 bases and the J gene lost 7 bases, with 9 bases spanning the gap. The CDR3 coding sequence is TGTGCCAGCAGTAAAGACGGGCAGCCCCAGCATTTT. Translation gives CASSKDGQPQHF.

This clonotype occurred many times. The V call is TRBV29-1, the J call TRBJ2-7, with D perhaps matching TRBD2 (5 bases). Germline V lookup: CDR1 SQVTM, CDR2 ANQGSEA. Trimming pared 6 bases from V and 2 bases from J, leaving 23 bases between. This CDR3 has 16 residues. The CDR3 DNA is TGCAGCGTCCAGTACCAACGCCACCGGGATGCCTACGAGCAGTACTTC. Residues: CSVQYQRHRDAYEQYF.

This clonotype was counted between two and nine times. The gene calls are TRBV7-9 and TRBJ1-2, with TRBD1 identical over 7 bases. This CDR3 is built from 14 residues. The germline CDR1 and CDR2 sequences are SEHNR and FQNEAQ (reference sequence). Trimming removed 5 bases from V and 6 bases from J; junction bases left unmatched: 9. The CDR3 protein is CASSPQGRKDGYTF. The CDR3 nucleotides are TGTGCCAGCAGCCCACAGGGGAGGAAGGATGGCTACACCTTC.

This clonotype was observed many times. The rearrangement uses TRBV6-1 and TRBJ1-2; D is uncertain. The germline V and J ends were trimmed by 7 bases and 5 bases, with 20 bases remaining between them. The germline V gene has CDR1 MNHNS and CDR2 SASEGT. CDR3 size: 15 residues. CDR3 in amino acids: CASNGGLMRWYGYTF. The CDR3 nucleotides read TGTGCCAGCAATGGTGGCCTGATGAGGTGGTATGGCTACACCTTC.

The chain couples TRBV28 to TRBJ2-4; maybe TRBD1 (5 bases). In germline, CDR1 is MDHEN, CDR2 SYDVKM. The CDR3 is made up of 14 amino acids. V was clipped by 1 base and J by 9 bases, with 13 bases between them. The CDR3 DNA sequence: TGTGCCAGCAGTTTATCTGGACACATTCTCATTCAGTACTTC. Translation: CASSLSGHILIQYF.

This clonotype was counted many times. The CDR3 protein is CASREGQGAAGEQYF. CDR3 sequence (DNA): TGTGCCAGCCGTGAGGGGCAGGGGGCGGCAGGCGAGCAGTACTTC. The rearrangement joins TRBV28 to TRBJ2-7, with TRBD1 matching 8 bases. CDR3 length: 15 residues. With 8 bases clipped from V and 6 bases from J, the junction kept 15 bases outside the gene matches. The germline V gene encodes CDR1 MDHEN and CDR2 SYDVKM. Supplemented by reference TRBV28 and TRBJ2-7, the full variable domain reads DVKVTQSSRYLVKRTGEKVFLECVQDMDHENMFWYRQDPGLGLRLIYFSYDVKMKEKGDIPEGYSVSREKKERFSLILESASTNQTSMYLCASREGQGAAGEQYFGPGTRLTVT.

The J gene is TRBJ2-1, the V gene TRBV12-3 or TRBV12-4; D unresolved. With 6 bases removed from V and 0 bases from J, the gap between germline ends came to 12 bases. The CDR3 covers 15 residues. The CDR3 sequence: CASSPSIPSYNEQFF. The CDR3 bases are TGTGCCAGCAGCCCAAGTATACCCTCCTACAATGAGCAGTTCTTC.

The V call is TRBV7-2, the J call TRBJ2-3, with TRBD2 matching over 7 bases. CDR3 length: 13 residues. Germline CDR1 and CDR2: SGHTA and FQGNSA. The trim removed 6 bases at V and 6 bases at J, leaving 6 bases unmatched. As DNA, the CDR3 is TGTGCCAGCAGGTTAAGCGGGGAGGATACGCAGTATTTT. Its protein product is CASRLSGEDTQYF. Drawing the rest from reference TRBV7-2 and TRBJ2-3, the complete variable domain is GAGVSQSPSNKVTEKGKDVELRCDPISGHTALYWYRQSLGQGLEFLIYFQGNSAPDKSGLPSDRFSAERTGGSVSTLTIQRTQQEDSAVYLCASRLSGEDTQYFGPGTRLTVL.

This clonotype was observed a few times. The chain combines TRBV6-1 with TRBJ2-1, with TRBD2 matching 11 bases. V gave up 6 bases and J gave up 4 bases; unmatched junction bases: 5. Germline V lookup: CDR1 MNHNS, CDR2 SASEGT. The CDR3 has 15 amino acids. The DNA for the CDR3 is TGTGCCAGCAGGGCGGGGACTAGCGGTTACAATGAGCAGTTCTTC. Translating gives CASRAGTSGYNEQFF.

This clonotype was picked up one time. The chain has TRBV6-5 and TRBJ1-5; D might be TRBD1 (5 bases). The V gene lost 0 bases and the J gene lost 4 bases, with 13 bases spanning the gap. Germline V CDR1 and CDR2: MNHEY, SVGAGI. This CDR3 has 16 residues. The CDR3 DNA is TGTGCCAGCAGTTACTCACAGGTTTCTGGGAATCAGCCCCAGCATTTT. As protein: CASSYSQVSGNQPQHF.

This clonotype occurred a few times. This chain uses TRBV20-1 with TRBJ2-3, with D perhaps being TRBD1 or TRBD2 (6 bases each). Germline V gene lookup returns CDR1 DFQATT and CDR2 SNEGSKA (reference sequence). The CDR3 loop spans 14 amino acids. V was trimmed by 5 bases and J by 2 bases, leaving 14 bases between them. The CDR3 nucleotides are TGCAGTGCTTTGTCCGGGGGCCCCACAGATACGCAGTATTTT. As protein: CSALSGGPTDTQYF.

There are a few counts of this clonotype. The genes are TRBV5-5 and TRBJ1-3; no clear D. With 0 bases removed from V and 3 bases from J, the gap between germline ends came to 10 bases. In germline, CDR1 is SGHKS, CDR2 YYEKEE (reference sequence). The CDR3 has 15 amino acids. The DNA of the CDR3 is TGTGCCAGCAGCTTGGATCCGGGGAGTGGAAACACCATATATTTT. Its translation is CASSLDPGSGNTIYF.

This clonotype was detected a few times. This rearrangement joins TRBV4-1 to TRBJ2-5; D remains ambiguous. The CDR3 spans 14 residues. Per germline, CDR1 MGHRA and CDR2 YSYEKL. V was pared by 0 bases and J by 4 bases, with 9 bases between. The CDR3 sequence: CASSQDKGGETQYF. The CDR3 region has the DNA TGCGCCAGCAGCCAAGATAAGGGCGGAGAGACCCAGTACTTC.

This clonotype showed up many times. The chain recombines TRBV7-2 with TRBJ1-2; D is unresolved. The CDR3 is 11 residues long. The V and J ends lost 2 bases and 8 bases respectively, with 6 bases between them. CDR1 and CDR2 from the germline V gene are SGHTA and FQGNSA. CDR3 residues: CASSLKRGYTF. The CDR3, as DNA: TGTGCCAGCAGCTTAAAACGCGGCTACACCTTC.

This clonotype appeared many times. The V gene is TRBV28, the J gene TRBJ1-2; TRBD1 matches at 7 bases. The CDR3 loop spans 13 amino acids. Germline V gene data show CDR1 as MDHEN and CDR2 as SYDVKM. Trimming took 6 bases from V and 5 from J; bases not matched to a gene: 6. This CDR3 is CASRTGYPYGYTF. The CDR3 DNA reads as TGTGCCAGCAGGACAGGGTACCCGTATGGCTACACCTTC.

V usage is TRBV28 and J usage is TRBJ1-1, with a possible D match to TRBD1 (5 bases). V lost 4 bases to trimming and J lost 5 bases, with 11 bases between them. CDR1 and CDR2 from the germline V gene are MDHEN and SYDVKM. The CDR3 extends over 13 amino acids. The CDR3 here is CASSSGWETEAFF. CDR3 DNA sequence: TGTGCCAGCAGTTCAGGGTGGGAGACTGAAGCTTTCTTT.

The chain combines TRBV30 with TRBJ1-2, with a tentative D call TRBD1 (5 bases). This CDR3 is built from 12 residues. From germline, CDR1 is GTSNPN and CDR2 SVGIG (reference sequence). CDR3 residues: CVVFGTGGGYTF. In nucleotides, the CDR3 is TGTGTGGTTTTCGGGACGGGAGGTGGCTACACCTTC. Full variable domain (remainder filled in from reference TRBV30 and TRBJ1-2): SQTIHQWPATLVQPVGSPLSLECTVEGTSNPNLYWYRQAAGRGLQLLFYSVGIGQISSEVPQNLSASRPQDRQFILSSKKLLLSDSGFYLCVVFGTGGGYTFGSGTRLTVV.

This clonotype has a count of ten or more. The chain joins TRBV15 to TRBJ1-5; no firm D call. The CDR3 consists of 16 residues. V lost 0 bases and J lost 0, with 9 bases in between. Germline values: CDR1 LNHNV, CDR2 YYDKDF (reference sequence). Here the CDR3 reads CATSRDIGNSNQPQHF. Written as DNA, the CDR3 is TGTGCCACCAGCAGAGATATAGGAAATAGCAATCAGCCCCAGCATTTT.

This clonotype was seen only a few times. The V call is TRBV10-3, the J call TRBJ2-2; D might be TRBD1 (7 bases). Trimming pared 8 bases from V and 0 bases from J, leaving 13 bases between. The CDR3 contains 15 residues. Per the germline V gene, CDR1 is ENHRY and CDR2 is SYGVKD. The CDR3 region is CAIGGTAANTGELFF. Here the CDR3 DNA reads TGTGCCATCGGGGGGACAGCCGCGAACACCGGGGAGCTGTTTTTT.

V is TRBV2 and J is TRBJ2-2; unclear D gene. This CDR3 is 13 amino acids long. Per germline, CDR1 SNHLY and CDR2 FYNNEI. Between the trimmed V and J ends, which lost 7 bases and 7 bases, there was a span of 13 bases. CDR3 sequence: CASIDRTHGELFF. Written as DNA, the CDR3 is TGTGCCAGCATTGACCGCACCCACGGGGAGCTGTTTTTT.

This clonotype was counted ten times or more. The chain recombines TRBV12-3 or TRBV12-4 with TRBJ1-1; D unclear. Trimming removed 6 bases at V and 2 bases at J, with 13 bases between. CDR3 length: 14 amino acids. DNA for the CDR3: TGTGCCAGCAGCCTCAGAACTATCAACACTGAAGCTTTCTTT. This codes for CASSLRTINTEAFF.

CDR3 DNA sequence: TGTGCCAGTAGAAGACGGATCCAAGAGACCCAGTACTTC. It yields the protein CASRRRIQETQYF. This chain links TRBV19 with TRBJ2-5; D not certain. Trimming left V 6 bases short and J 1 base short, with 9 bases between. CDR1 and CDR2 from the germline V gene are LNHDA and SQIVND (reference sequence). The CDR3 contains 13 residues.

The rearrangement links TRBV29-1 to TRBJ1-3; perhaps TRBD1 as D (5 bases). The CDR3 spans 16 residues. Trimming left V 4 bases short and J 0 bases short, with 16 bases between. Per the germline V gene, CDR1 is SQVTM and CDR2 is ANQGSEA. CDR3 bases: TGCAGCGTTGGGTGGAGTGCGGGACCCTCTGGAAACACCATATATTTT. Residues: CSVGWSAGPSGNTIYF.

This clonotype showed up just a few times. The V and J genes are TRBV4-1 and TRBJ2-7; D is uncertain. From germline, CDR1 is MGHRA and CDR2 YSYEKL. V was clipped by 4 bases and J by 0 bases, with 10 bases between them. This CDR3 spans 14 amino acids. CDR3 residues: CASSRDMSSYEQYF. CDR3 nucleotide sequence: TGCGCCAGCAGCCGAGACATGAGCTCCTACGAGCAGTACTTC.

The chain employs TRBV9 and TRBJ1-1; D unclear. The CDR3 covers 13 residues. Germline CDR1 SGDLS, CDR2 YYNGEE. V lost 0 bases and J lost 11, with 14 bases in between. CDR3: CASSVATQETAFF. For the CDR3, the DNA is TGTGCCAGCAGCGTAGCTACGCAGGAGACGGCTTTCTTT.

This clonotype showed up many times. The V gene is TRBV28, the J gene TRBJ1-2; maybe TRBD1 (5 bases). Per the germline V gene, CDR1 is MDHEN and CDR2 is SYDVKM. This CDR3 has 14 residues. Trimming left V 0 bases short and J 8 bases short, with 13 bases between. The chain's CDR3 is CASSLWTAGRGYTF. CDR3 nucleotide sequence: TGTGCCAGCAGTTTATGGACGGCAGGGAGAGGCTACACCTTC.